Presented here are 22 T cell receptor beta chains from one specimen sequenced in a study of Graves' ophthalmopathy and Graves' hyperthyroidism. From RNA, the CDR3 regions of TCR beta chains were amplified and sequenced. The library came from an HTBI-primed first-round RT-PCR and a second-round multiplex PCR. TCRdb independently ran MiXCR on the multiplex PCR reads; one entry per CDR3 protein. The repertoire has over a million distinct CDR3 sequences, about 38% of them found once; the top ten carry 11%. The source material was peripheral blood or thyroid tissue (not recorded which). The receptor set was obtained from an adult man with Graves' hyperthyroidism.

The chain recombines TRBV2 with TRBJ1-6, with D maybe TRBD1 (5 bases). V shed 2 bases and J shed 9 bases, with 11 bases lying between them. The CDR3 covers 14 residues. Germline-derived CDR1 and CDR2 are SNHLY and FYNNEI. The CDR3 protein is CASSERGQTSPLHF. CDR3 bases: TGTGCCAGCAGTGAAAGGGGTCAGACTTCACCCCTCCACTTT. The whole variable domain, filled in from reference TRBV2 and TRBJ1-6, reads EPEVTQTPSHQVTQMGQEVILRCVPISNHLYFYWYRQILGQKVEFLVSFYNNEISEKSEIFDDQFSVERPDGSNFTLKIRSTKLEDSAMYFCASSERGQTSPLHFGNGTRLTVT.

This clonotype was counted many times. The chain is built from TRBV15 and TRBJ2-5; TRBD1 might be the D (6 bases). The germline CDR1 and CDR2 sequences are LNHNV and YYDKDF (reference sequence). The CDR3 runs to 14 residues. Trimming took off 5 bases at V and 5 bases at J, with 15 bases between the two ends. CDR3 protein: CATSGTGLVETQYF. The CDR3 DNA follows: TGTGCCACCAGCGGAACAGGGCTCGTCGAGACCCAGTACTTC.

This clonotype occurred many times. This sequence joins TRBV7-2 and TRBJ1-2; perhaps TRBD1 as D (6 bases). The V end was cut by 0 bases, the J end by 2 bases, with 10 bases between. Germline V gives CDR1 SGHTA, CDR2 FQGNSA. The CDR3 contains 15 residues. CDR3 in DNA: TGTGCCAGCAGCTTAGCGTTCGGACAGAACTATGGCTACACCTTC. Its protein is CASSLAFGQNYGYTF.

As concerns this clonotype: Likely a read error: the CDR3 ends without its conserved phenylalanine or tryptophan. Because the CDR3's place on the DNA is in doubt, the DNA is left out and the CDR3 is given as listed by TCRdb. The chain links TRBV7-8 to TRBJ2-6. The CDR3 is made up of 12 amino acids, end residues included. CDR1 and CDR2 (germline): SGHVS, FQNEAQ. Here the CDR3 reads CASSLSRTVTNT.

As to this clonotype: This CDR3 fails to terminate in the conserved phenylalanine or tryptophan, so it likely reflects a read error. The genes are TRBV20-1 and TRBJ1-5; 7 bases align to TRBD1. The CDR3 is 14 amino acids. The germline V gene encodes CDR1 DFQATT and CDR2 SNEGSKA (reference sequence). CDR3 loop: CSARGTAENQPQHL. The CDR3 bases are TGTAGTGCTAGAGGGACAGCCGAAAATCAGCCCCAGCATCTT.

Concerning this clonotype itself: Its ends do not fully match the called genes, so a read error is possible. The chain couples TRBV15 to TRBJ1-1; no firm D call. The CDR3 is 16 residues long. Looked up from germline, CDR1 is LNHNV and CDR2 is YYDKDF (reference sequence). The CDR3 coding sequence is TGTGACACCAGTCACCGACTCGAAGAGAGGAACACTGAAGCTTTCTTT. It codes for CDTSHRLEERNTEAFF.

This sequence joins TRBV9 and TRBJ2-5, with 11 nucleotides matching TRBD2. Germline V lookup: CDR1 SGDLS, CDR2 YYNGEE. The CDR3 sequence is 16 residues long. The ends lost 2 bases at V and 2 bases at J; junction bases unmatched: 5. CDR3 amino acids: CASSVTGLAVQETQYF. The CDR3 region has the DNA TGTGCCAGCAGCGTCACGGGACTAGCGGTTCAAGAGACCCAGTACTTC.

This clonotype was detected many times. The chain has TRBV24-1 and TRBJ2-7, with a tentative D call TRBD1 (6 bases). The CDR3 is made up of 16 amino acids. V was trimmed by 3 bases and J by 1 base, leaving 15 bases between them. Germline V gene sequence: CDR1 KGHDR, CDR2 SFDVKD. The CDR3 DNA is TGTGCCACCAGTGATCCCTCCCGGGACAATTCCTACGAGCAGTACTTC. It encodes CATSDPSRDNSYEQYF.

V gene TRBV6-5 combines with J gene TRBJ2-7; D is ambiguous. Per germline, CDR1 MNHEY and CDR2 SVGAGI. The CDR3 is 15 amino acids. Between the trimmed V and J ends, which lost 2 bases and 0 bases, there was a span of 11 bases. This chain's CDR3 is CASSYPYRDSYEQYF. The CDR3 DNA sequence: TGTGCCAGCAGTTACCCCTACAGAGACTCCTACGAGCAGTACTTC.

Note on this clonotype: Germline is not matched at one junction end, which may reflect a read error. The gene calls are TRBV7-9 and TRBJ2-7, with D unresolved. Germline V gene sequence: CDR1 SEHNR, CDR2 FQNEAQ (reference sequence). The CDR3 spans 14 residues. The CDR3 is CASSHPLVGYEQYF. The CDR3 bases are TGCGCCAGCAGCCACCCCTTGGTGGGCTACGAGCAGTACTTC.

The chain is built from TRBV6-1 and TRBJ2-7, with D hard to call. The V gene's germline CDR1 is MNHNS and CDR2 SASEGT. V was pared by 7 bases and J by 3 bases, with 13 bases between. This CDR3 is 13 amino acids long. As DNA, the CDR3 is TGTGCCAGCATAAGCGTCCTGGGCTACGAGCAGTACTTC. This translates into CASISVLGYEQYF.

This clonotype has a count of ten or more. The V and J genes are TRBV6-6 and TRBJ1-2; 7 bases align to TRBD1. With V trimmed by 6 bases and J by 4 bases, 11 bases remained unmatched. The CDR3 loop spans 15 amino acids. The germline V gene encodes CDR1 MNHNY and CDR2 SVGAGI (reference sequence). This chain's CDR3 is CASSPGDSKRYGYTF. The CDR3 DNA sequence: TGTGCCAGCAGCCCGGGGGACAGCAAACGCTATGGCTACACCTTC.

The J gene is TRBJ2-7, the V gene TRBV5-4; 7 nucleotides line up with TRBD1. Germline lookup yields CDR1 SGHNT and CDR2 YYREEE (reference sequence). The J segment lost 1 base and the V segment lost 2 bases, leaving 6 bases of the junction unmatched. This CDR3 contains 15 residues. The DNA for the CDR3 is TGTGCCAGCAGCTTCCGGGACAGTTTGTCCTACGAGCAGTACTTC. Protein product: CASSFRDSLSYEQYF.

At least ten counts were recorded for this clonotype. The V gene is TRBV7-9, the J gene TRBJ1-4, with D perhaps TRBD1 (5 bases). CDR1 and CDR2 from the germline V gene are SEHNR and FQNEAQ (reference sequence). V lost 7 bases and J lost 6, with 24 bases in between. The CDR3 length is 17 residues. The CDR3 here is CASTQAQGRFGDEKLFF. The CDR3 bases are TGTGCCAGCACCCAGGCCCAGGGTCGGTTTGGCGATGAAAAACTGTTTTTT.

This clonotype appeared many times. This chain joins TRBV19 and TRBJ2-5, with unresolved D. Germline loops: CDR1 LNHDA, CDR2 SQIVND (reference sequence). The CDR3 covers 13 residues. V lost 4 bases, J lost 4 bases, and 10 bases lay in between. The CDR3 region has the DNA TGTGCCAGTAGTACTACACGTGGAGAGACCCAGTACTTC. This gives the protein CASSTTRGETQYF.

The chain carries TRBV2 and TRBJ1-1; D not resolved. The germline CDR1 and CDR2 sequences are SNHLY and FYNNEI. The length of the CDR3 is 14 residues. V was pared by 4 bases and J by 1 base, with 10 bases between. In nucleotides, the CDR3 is TGTGCCAGCAGTGTAAATCCTGGGAACACTGAAGCTTTCTTT. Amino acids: CASSVNPGNTEAFF. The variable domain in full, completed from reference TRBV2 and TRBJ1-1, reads EPEVTQTPSHQVTQMGQEVILRCVPISNHLYFYWYRQILGQKVEFLVSFYNNEISEKSEIFDDQFSVERPDGSNFTLKIRSTKLEDSAMYFCASSVNPGNTEAFFGQGTRLTVV.

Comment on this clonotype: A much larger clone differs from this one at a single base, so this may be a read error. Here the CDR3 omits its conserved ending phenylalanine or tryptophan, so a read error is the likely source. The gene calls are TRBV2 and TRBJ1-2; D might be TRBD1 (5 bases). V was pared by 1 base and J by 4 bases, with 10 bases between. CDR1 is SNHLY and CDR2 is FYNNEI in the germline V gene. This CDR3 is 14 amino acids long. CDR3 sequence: CASSEVGGGYGYTL. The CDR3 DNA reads TGTGCCAGCAGTGAAGTGGGGGGGGGCTATGGCTACACCCTC.

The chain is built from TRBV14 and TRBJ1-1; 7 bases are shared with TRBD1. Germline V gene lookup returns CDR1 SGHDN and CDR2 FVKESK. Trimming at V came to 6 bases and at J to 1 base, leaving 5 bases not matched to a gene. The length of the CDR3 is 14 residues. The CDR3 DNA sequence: TGTGCCAGCAGACCGCGACAGGGGAACACTGAAGCTTTCTTT. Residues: CASRPRQGNTEAFF.

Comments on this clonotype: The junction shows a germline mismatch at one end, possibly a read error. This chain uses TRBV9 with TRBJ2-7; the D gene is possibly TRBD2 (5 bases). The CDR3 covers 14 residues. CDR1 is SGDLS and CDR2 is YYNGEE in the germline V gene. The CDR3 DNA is TGTGCCATCAGCGTTGGAGGCACCACCTACGAGCAGTACTTC. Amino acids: CAISVGGTTYEQYF.

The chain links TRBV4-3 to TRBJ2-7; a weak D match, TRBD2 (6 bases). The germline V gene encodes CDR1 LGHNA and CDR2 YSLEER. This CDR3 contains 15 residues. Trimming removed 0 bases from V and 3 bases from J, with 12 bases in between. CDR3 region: CASSQEEGRNYEQYF. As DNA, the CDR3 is TGCGCCAGCAGCCAAGAGGAGGGGAGAAACTACGAGCAGTACTTC.

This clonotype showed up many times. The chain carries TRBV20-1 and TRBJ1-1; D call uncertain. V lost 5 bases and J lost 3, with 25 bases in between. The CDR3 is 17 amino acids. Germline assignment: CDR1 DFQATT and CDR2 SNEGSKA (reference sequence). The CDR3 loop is CSAAHRQASGSDTEAFF. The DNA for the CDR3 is TGCAGTGCTGCACATCGTCAGGCTTCGGGGTCGGACACTGAAGCTTTCTTT.

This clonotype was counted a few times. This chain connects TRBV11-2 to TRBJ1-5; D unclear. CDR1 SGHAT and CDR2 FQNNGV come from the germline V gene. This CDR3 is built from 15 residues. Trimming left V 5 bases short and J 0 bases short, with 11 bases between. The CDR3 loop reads CASSLRANSNQPQHF. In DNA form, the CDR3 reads TGTGCCAGCAGCCTAAGGGCTAATAGCAATCAGCCCCAGCATTTT. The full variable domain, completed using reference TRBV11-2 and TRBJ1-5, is EAGVAQSPRYKIIEKRQSVAFWCNPISGHATLYWYQQILGQGPKLLIQFQNNGVVDDSQLPKDRFSAERLKGVDSTLKIQPAKLEDSAVYLCASSLRANSNQPQHFGDGTRLSIL.